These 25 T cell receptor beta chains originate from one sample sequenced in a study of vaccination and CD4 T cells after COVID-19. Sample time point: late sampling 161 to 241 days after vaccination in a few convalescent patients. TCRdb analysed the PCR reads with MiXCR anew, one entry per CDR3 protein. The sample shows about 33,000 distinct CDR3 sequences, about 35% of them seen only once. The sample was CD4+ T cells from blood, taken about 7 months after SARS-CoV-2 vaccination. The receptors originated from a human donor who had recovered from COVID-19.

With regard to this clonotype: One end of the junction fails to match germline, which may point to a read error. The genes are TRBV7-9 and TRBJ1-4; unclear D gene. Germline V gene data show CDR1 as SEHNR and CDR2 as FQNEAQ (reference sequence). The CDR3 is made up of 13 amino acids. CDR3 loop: CASSFTDNDKLFF. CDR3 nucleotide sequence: TGTGCCAGCAGCTTTACCGATAATGACAAACTGTTTTTT.

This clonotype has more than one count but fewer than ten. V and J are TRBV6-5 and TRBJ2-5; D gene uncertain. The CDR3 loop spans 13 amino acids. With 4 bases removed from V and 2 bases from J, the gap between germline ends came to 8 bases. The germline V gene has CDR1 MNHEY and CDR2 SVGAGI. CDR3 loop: CASSWGSQETQYF. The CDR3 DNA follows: TGTGCCAGCAGTTGGGGATCTCAAGAGACCCAGTACTTC.

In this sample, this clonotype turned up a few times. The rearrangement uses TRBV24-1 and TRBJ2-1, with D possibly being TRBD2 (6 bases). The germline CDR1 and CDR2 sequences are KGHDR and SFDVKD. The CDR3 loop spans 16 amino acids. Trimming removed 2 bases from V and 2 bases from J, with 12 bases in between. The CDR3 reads CATSDSGGGTYNEQFF. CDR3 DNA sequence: TGTGCCACCAGTGATTCCGGGGGAGGCACCTACAATGAGCAGTTCTTC.

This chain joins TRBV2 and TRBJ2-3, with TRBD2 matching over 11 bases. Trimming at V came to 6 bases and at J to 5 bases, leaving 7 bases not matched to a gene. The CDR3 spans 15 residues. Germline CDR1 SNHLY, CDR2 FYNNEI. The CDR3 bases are TGTGCCAGCAGCCCACTAGCGGGAGAGGTAGATACGCAGTATTTT. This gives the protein CASSPLAGEVDTQYF.

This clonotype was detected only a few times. CDR3 region: CASSALAGANQETQYF. The CDR3 coding sequence is TGTGCCAGCAGCGCACTAGCGGGAGCCAACCAAGAGACCCAGTACTTC. The genes are TRBV7-6 and TRBJ2-5, with TRBD2 matching 11 bases. The CDR3 sequence is 16 residues long. Germline-derived CDR1 and CDR2 are SGHVS and FNYEAQ. J lost 0 bases, V lost 5 bases, and 5 bases had no gene match.

The chain's CDR3 is CASSLKGALAGEVLSTDTQYF. In nucleotides, the CDR3 is TGTGCCAGCAGCTTAAAGGGGGCACTAGCGGGAGAAGTTCTTAGCACAGATACGCAGTATTTT. The rearrangement joins TRBV7-3 to TRBJ2-3, with TRBD2 identical over 11 bases. The trim removed 1 base at V and 0 bases at J, leaving 15 bases unmatched. The CDR3 extends over 21 amino acids. Germline-derived CDR1 and CDR2 are SGHTA and FQGTGA. The full variable domain, in which reference TRBV7-3 and TRBJ2-3 provide the parts outside the CDR3, is GAGVSQTPSNKVTEKGKYVELRCDPISGHTALYWYRQSLGQGPEFLIYFQGTGAADDSGLPNDRFFAVRPEGSVSTLKIQRTERGDSAVYLCASSLKGALAGEVLSTDTQYFGPGTRLTVL.

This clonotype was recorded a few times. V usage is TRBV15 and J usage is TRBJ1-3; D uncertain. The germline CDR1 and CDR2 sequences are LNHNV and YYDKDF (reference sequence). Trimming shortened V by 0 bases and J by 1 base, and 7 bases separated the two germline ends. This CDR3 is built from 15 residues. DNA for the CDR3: TGTGCCACCAGCAGAGATATGGTGTCTGGAAACACCATATATTTT. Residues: CATSRDMVSGNTIYF. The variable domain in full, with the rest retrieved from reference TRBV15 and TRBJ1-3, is DAMVIQNPRYQVTQFGKPVTLSCSQTLNHNVMYWYQQKSSQAPKLLFHYYDKDFNNEADTPDNFQSRRPNTSFCFLDIRSPGLGDTAMYLCATSRDMVSGNTIYFGEGSWLTVV.

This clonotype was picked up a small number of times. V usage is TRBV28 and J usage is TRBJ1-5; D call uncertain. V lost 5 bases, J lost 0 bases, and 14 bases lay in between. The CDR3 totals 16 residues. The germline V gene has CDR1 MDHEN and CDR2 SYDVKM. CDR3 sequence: CASSDFRGGSNQPQHF. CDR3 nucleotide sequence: TGTGCCAGCAGTGACTTCCGCGGAGGTAGCAATCAGCCCCAGCATTTT.

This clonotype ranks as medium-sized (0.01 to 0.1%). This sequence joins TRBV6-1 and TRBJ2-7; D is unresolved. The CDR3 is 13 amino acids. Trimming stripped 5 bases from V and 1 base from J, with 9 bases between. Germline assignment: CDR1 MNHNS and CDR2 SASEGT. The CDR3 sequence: CASSRTGSYEQYF. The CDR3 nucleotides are TGTGCCAGCAGTCGGACGGGTTCCTACGAGCAGTACTTC.

CDR3 region: CASSKLGSGGYEQYF. CDR3 DNA sequence: TGTGCCAGTAGTAAATTGGGGAGCGGAGGGTACGAGCAGTACTTC. The V and J genes are TRBV19 and TRBJ2-7, with D maybe TRBD2 (6 bases). The CDR3 spans 15 residues. Trimming removed 4 bases from V and 4 bases from J, with 17 bases in between. Looked up from germline, CDR1 is LNHDA and CDR2 is SQIVND (reference sequence).

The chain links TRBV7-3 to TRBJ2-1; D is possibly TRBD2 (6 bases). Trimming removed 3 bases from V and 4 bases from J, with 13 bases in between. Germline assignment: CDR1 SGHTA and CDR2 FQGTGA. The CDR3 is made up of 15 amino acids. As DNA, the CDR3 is TGTGCCAGCAGCTTGGGGTATAGCGGTTACAATGAGCAGTTCTTC. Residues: CASSLGYSGYNEQFF.

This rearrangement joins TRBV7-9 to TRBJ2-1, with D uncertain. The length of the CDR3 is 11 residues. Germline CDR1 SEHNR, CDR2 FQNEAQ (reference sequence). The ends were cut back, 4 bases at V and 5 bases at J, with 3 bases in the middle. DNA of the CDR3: TGTGCCAGCAGCTACGACAATGAGCAGTTCTTC. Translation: CASSYDNEQFF. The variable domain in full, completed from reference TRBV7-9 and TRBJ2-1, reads DTGVSQNPRHKITKRGQNVTFRCDPISEHNRLYWYRQTLGQGPEFLTYFQNEAQLEKSRLLSDRFSAERPKGSFSTLEIQRTEQGDSAMYLCASSYDNEQFFGPGTRLTVL.

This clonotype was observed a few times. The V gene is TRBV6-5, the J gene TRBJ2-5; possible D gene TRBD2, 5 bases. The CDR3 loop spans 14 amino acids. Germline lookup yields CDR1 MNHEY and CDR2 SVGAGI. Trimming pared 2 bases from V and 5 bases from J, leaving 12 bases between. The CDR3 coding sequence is TGTGCCAGCAGTTACATCGGAGAGGGCGAGACCCAGTACTTC. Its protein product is CASSYIGEGETQYF.

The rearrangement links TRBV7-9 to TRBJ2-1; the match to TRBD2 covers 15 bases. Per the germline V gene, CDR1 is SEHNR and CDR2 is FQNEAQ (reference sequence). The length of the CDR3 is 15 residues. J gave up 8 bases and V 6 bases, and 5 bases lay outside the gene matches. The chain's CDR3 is CASSPGLAGGHEQFF. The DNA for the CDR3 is TGTGCCAGCAGTCCCGGACTAGCGGGAGGGCATGAGCAGTTCTTC.

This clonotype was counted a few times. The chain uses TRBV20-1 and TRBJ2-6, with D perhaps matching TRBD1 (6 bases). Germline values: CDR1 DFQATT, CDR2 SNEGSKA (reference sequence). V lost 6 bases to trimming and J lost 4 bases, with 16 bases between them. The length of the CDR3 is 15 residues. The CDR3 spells CSARLPGVGANVLTF. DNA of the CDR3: TGCAGTGCCCGACTTCCAGGGGTCGGGGCCAACGTCCTGACTTTC.

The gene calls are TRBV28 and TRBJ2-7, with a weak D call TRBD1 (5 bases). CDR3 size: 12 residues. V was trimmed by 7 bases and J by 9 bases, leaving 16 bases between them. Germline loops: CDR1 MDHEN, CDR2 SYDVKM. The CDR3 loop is CASTPSLGVQYF. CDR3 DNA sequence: TGTGCCAGCACCCCCTCCTTAGGGGTGCAGTACTTC.

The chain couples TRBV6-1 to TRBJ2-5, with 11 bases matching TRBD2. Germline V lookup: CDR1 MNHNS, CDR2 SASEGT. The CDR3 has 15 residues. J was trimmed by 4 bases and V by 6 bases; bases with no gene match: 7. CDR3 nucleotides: TGTGCCAGCAGATTAGCGGGAGGGCCGTCAGAGACCCAGTACTTC. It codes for CASRLAGGPSETQYF.

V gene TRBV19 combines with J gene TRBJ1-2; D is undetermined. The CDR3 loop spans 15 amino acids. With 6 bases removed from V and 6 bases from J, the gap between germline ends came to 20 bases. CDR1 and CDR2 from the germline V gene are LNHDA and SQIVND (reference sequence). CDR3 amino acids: CASRSQSRSFHGYTF. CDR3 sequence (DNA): TGTGCCAGTAGGTCCCAGAGTAGGAGCTTTCATGGCTACACCTTC. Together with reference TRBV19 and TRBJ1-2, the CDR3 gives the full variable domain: DGGITQSPKYLFRKEGQNVTLSCEQNLNHDAMYWYRQDPGQGLRLIYYSQIVNDFQKGDIAEGYSVSREKKESFPLTVTSAQKNPTAFYLCASRSQSRSFHGYTFGSGTRLTVV.

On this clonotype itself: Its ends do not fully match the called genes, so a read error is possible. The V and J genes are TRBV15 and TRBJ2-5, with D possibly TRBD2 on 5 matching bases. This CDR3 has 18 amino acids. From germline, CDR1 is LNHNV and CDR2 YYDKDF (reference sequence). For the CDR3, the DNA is TGTACCACCAGCAGAGATTCGGGAACAGACGAGGGTTTGGAGACCCAGTACTTC. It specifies CTTSRDSGTDEGLETQYF.

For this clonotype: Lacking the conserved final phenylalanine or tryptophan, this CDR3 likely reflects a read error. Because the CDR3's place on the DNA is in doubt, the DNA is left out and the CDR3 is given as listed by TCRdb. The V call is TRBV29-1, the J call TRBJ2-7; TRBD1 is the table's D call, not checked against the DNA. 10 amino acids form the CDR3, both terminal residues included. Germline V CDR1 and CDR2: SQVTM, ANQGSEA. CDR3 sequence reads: CTQFGRDSLS.

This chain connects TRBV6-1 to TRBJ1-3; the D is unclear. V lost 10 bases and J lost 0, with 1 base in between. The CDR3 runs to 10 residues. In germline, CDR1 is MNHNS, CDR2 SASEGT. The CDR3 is CATSGNTIYF. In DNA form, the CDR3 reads TGTGCCACCTCTGGAAACACCATATATTTT.

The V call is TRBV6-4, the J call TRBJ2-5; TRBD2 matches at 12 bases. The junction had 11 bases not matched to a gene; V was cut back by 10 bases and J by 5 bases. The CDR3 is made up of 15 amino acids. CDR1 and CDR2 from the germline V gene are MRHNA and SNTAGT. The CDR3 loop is CATRKTSGSHETQYF. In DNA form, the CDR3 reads TGTGCCACCAGAAAGACTAGCGGGAGTCACGAGACCCAGTACTTC.

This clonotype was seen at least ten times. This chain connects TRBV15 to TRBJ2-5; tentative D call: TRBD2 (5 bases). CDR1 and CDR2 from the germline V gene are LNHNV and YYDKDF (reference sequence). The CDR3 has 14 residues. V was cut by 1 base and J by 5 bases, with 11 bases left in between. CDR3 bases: TGTGCCACCAGCAGAGGCCAGGAGGTGGAGACCCAGTACTTC. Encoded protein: CATSRGQEVETQYF.

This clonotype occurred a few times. Here the CDR3 DNA reads TGTGCCAGCAGCTTCGATTCCCCCCTCAGCTCCTATAATTCACCCCTCCACTTT. Translation: CASSFDSPLSSYNSPLHF. This rearrangement joins TRBV7-8 to TRBJ1-6, with D unresolved. The CDR3 runs 18 residues. The V end lost 3 bases, the J end lost 0 bases, and 15 bases lay between the germline ends. CDR1 and CDR2 from the germline V gene are SGHVS and FQNEAQ.

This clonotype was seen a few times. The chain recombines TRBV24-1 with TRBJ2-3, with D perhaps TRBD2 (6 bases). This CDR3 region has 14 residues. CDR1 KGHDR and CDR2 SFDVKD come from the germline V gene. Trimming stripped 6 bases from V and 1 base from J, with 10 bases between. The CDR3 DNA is TGTGCCACCAGTAAGACGGGGGGCACAGATACGCAGTATTTT. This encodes CATSKTGGTDTQYF.